Each of the 27 T cell receptor beta chains below was sequenced from the same sample in a study of T cell repertoires in cytomegalovirus infection. TCRdb independently ran MiXCR on the reads; one entry per CDR3 protein. This sample carries over 300,000 distinct CDR3 sequences, around 9.5% of them seen once, and the ten largest clones take 4.3%. Input material: PBMCs. All receptors derive from a human donor in good health (CMV status not recorded). Some clones in this sample may be carry-over from other donors' samples.

This rearrangement joins TRBV6-2 or TRBV6-3 to TRBJ1-1; D not resolved. The germline gives CDR1 MNHEY, CDR2 SVGEGT. Trimming removed 5 bases from V and 9 bases from J, with 13 bases in between. There are 12 residues in the CDR3. CDR3 bases: TGTGCCAGCAGTAAGACCGGTGTGAAAGCTTTCTTT. Its protein product is CASSKTGVKAFF.

This clonotype was found a few times. The J gene is TRBJ2-2, the V gene TRBV19, with 7 bases matching TRBD2. With V trimmed by 6 bases and J by 1 base, 5 bases remained unmatched. This CDR3 contains 15 residues. Germline V lookup: CDR1 LNHDA, CDR2 SQIVND (reference sequence). CDR3 coding DNA: TGTGCCAGTAGAAGTGGGGGGGGGAACACCGGGGAGCTGTTTTTT. Its translation: CASRSGGGNTGELFF.

This clonotype was counted at least ten times. The rearrangement joins TRBV7-2 to TRBJ1-1; no definite D call. The germline V gene has CDR1 SGHTA and CDR2 FQGNSA. The CDR3 totals 15 residues. The V gene lost 5 bases and the J gene lost 2 bases, with 15 bases spanning the gap. CDR3 nucleotide sequence: TGTGCCAGCAGCCCGACGCGGGTACCCAACACTGAAGCTTTCTTT. Amino acid sequence: CASSPTRVPNTEAFF.

This clonotype was counted between two and nine times. The rearrangement links TRBV6-5 to TRBJ2-6, with TRBD1 as a possible D gene (6 bases). Germline CDR1 MNHEY, CDR2 SVGAGI. V lost 4 bases and J lost 1, with 14 bases in between. CDR3 length equals 17 residues. The CDR3, as DNA: TGTGCCAGCAGTTCCCCGGGACAAGAGTCTGGGGCCAACGTCCTGACTTTC. This gives the protein CASSSPGQESGANVLTF.

In this sample, this clonotype turned up many times. This chain joins TRBV7-2 and TRBJ2-5; tentatively, D is TRBD2 (6 bases). V was clipped by 2 bases and J by 1 base, with 11 bases between them. Germline V gene data show CDR1 as SGHTA and CDR2 as FQGNSA. The CDR3 contains 15 residues. The chain's CDR3 is CASSLWRDPQETQYF. The CDR3 coding sequence is TGTGCCAGCAGCTTATGGCGGGACCCCCAAGAGACCCAGTACTTC.

This clonotype was seen more than once but under ten times. The genes are TRBV28 and TRBJ1-2; a weak D match, TRBD1 (5 bases). The CDR3 spans 13 residues. V was shortened by 6 bases and J by 4 bases, with 12 bases between the two germline ends. Germline V gene data show CDR1 as MDHEN and CDR2 as SYDVKM. The CDR3 is CASSVGRPYGYTF. The CDR3 DNA sequence: TGTGCCAGCAGCGTGGGGCGGCCCTATGGCTACACCTTC.

This chain links TRBV10-2 with TRBJ2-7, with D unresolved. Germline V gene sequence: CDR1 WSHSY, CDR2 SAAADI. The CDR3 runs to 17 residues. The V end was cut by 2 bases, the J end by 1 base, with 18 bases between. The CDR3 coding sequence is TGCGCCAGCAGTGAGGAGCCCCGGGCGGCCAATTCCTACGAGCAGTACTTC. Translated, it gives CASSEEPRAANSYEQYF.

This clonotype was detected ten times or more. The chain couples TRBV12-3 or TRBV12-4 to TRBJ2-5, with 13 positions matching TRBD2. V lost 5 bases to trimming and J lost 5 bases; unmatched junction nucleotides: 8. The CDR3 spans 16 residues. CDR3 amino acids: CASSTGTSGTGETQYF. CDR3 DNA sequence: TGTGCCAGCAGTACCGGGACTAGCGGGACCGGGGAGACCCAGTACTTC.

This chain connects TRBV11-1 to TRBJ2-3, with 10 bases matching TRBD2. CDR1 and CDR2 from the germline V gene are SGHAT and FQDESV (reference sequence). V trimming: 5 bases; J trimming: 6 bases; junction bases outside the gene matches: 8. The CDR3 runs 15 residues. In DNA form, the CDR3 reads TGTGCCAGCAGCCTCTCTAGCGGGGGCAGGGATACGCAGTATTTT. This translates into CASSLSSGGRDTQYF. Complete variable domain (other parts from reference TRBV11-1 and TRBJ2-3): EAEVAQSPRYKITEKSQAVAFWCDPISGHATLYWYRQILGQGPELLVQFQDESVVDDSQLPKDRFSAERLKGVDSTLKIQPAELGDSAMYLCASSLSSGGRDTQYFGPGTRLTVL.

The chain joins TRBV11-2 to TRBJ1-1; D remains unclear. Germline assignment: CDR1 SGHAT and CDR2 FQNNGV. The CDR3 has 12 residues. The V gene lost 6 bases and the J gene lost 4 bases, with 9 bases spanning the gap. CDR3 sequence (DNA): TGTGCCAGCAGTCGCGAAACCACTGAAGCTTTCTTT. It yields the protein CASSRETTEAFF.

J is TRBJ2-7 and V is TRBV6-5, with 8 bases aligning to TRBD2. The V gene end was trimmed by 5 bases and the J gene end by 5 bases; junction bases not matched to a gene: 5. CDR1 and CDR2 (germline): MNHEY, SVGAGI. This CDR3 is built from 13 residues. The CDR3 here is CASSGGGGNEQYF. In DNA form, the CDR3 reads TGTGCCAGCAGTGGAGGCGGGGGGAACGAGCAGTACTTC.

The chain joins TRBV5-3 to TRBJ1-3, with D unresolved. TRBV5-3 is classed as an ORF, of uncertain function. This CDR3 has 15 amino acids. V dropped 8 bases and J dropped 4 bases, with 19 bases sitting between them. The CDR3 reads CASSLTPNVGNTIYF. The CDR3 DNA sequence: TGTGCCAGCAGCCTTACACCGAATGTGGGAAACACCATATATTTT.

In regard to this clonotype: This could be a read error, since a much larger clone is one nucleotide away. The chain couples TRBV7-2 to TRBJ1-2; D not resolved. Germline CDR1 reads SGHTA; CDR2 reads FQGNSA. V was pared by 7 bases and J by 4 bases, with 19 bases between. The CDR3 is 15 amino acids. The CDR3 DNA is TGTGCCAGCACTCGAATGAGTGCGGGAGGCTATGGCTACACCTTC. Protein sequence: CASTRMSAGGYGYTF.

This clonotype has a count of ten or more. V is TRBV7-3 and J is TRBJ2-3, with D uncertain. V was shortened by 0 bases and J by 1 base, with 11 bases between the two germline ends. From germline, CDR1 is SGHTA and CDR2 FQGTGA. This CDR3 is built from 16 residues. CDR3 DNA sequence: TGTGCCAGCAGCTTAACGCCCCCCCCCGGCACAGATACGCAGTATTTT. It yields the protein CASSLTPPPGTDTQYF.

This clonotype was seen at least ten times. This chain links TRBV7-2 with TRBJ2-1; 9 nucleotides align to TRBD2. The ends lost 2 bases at V and 8 bases at J; junction bases unmatched: 7. This CDR3 contains 15 residues. Per germline, CDR1 SGHTA and CDR2 FQGNSA. CDR3 in amino acids: CASSLMRAGGYEQFF. The CDR3 coding sequence is TGTGCCAGCAGCTTAATGAGAGCGGGAGGCTATGAGCAGTTCTTC.

This clonotype was detected a few times. The chain links TRBV5-6 to TRBJ1-1; 9 bases fit TRBD1. The CDR3 runs 17 residues. CDR1 is SGHDT and CDR2 is YYEEEE in the germline V gene. The ends lost 0 bases at V and 3 bases at J; junction bases unmatched: 9. CDR3 in DNA: TGTGCCAGCAGCTTGGACAGGGGGCGCTTATTAGACACTGAAGCTTTCTTT. Its translation is CASSLDRGRLLDTEAFF.

The chain links TRBV20-1 to TRBJ1-2; D not resolved. The CDR3 is 12 residues long. In germline, CDR1 is DFQATT, CDR2 SNEGSKA (reference sequence). Trimming took off 0 bases at V and 8 bases at J, with 10 bases between the two ends. The CDR3 loop is CSARESLGGYTF. The DNA for the CDR3 is TGCAGTGCTAGAGAGTCTCTAGGGGGCTACACCTTC.

This clonotype was detected many times. The rearrangement joins TRBV5-6 to TRBJ2-2; 8 nucleotides agree with TRBD2. Per the germline V gene, CDR1 is SGHDT and CDR2 is YYEEEE. The CDR3 is 18 amino acids. Trimming cost V 4 bases and J 2 bases; bases outside gene matches: 13. The CDR3 nucleotides are TGTGCCAGCAGCCCCTATCGGGGGGGGACTTCCAACACCGGGGAGCTGTTTTTT. Translated, it gives CASSPYRGGTSNTGELFF.

The sample holds a few counts of this clonotype. One junction end does not reproduce the germline sequence, and a read error may be involved. The chain couples TRBV7-3 to TRBJ1-2; D unresolved. CDR3 length equals 13 residues. Germline CDR1 and CDR2: SGHTA and FQGTGA. As DNA, the CDR3 is TGTGTCAGCAGCTTAGGACCGCGGGGAGGCTACACCTTC. Translated, it gives CVSSLGPRGGYTF.

This rearrangement joins TRBV9 to TRBJ2-3, with D unclear. Trimming took off 4 bases at V and 1 base at J, with 7 bases between the two ends. CDR1 is SGDLS, CDR2 YYNGEE, per germline. The CDR3 spans 13 residues. In DNA, the CDR3 is TGTGCCAGCAGCTTTAGACGCACAGATACGCAGTATTTT. It is translated as CASSFRRTDTQYF.

This clonotype was observed at least ten times. This rearrangement joins TRBV7-3 to TRBJ2-6, with D tentatively TRBD1 (5 bases). V was trimmed by 2 bases and J by 2 bases, leaving 7 bases between them. The CDR3 extends over 15 amino acids. Germline V gene data show CDR1 as SGHTA and CDR2 as FQGTGA. The CDR3 loop reads CASSLEQAGANVLTF. In DNA, the CDR3 is TGTGCCAGCAGCTTAGAACAGGCTGGGGCCAACGTCCTGACTTTC.

The rearrangement joins TRBV12-3 or TRBV12-4 to TRBJ2-5; D remains unclear. The CDR3 contains 13 residues. Between the trimmed V and J ends, which lost 4 bases and 5 bases, there was a span of 11 bases. Here the CDR3 reads CASSSPPLETQYF. Here the CDR3 DNA reads TGTGCCAGCAGTTCCCCCCCCCTCGAGACCCAGTACTTC.

This clonotype was recorded at least ten times. This chain links TRBV5-4 with TRBJ2-1, with 9 bases that match TRBD1. Germline V gene sequence: CDR1 SGHNT, CDR2 YYREEE (reference sequence). V was clipped by 3 bases and J by 7 bases; unmatched bases: 11. This CDR3 has 16 residues. The DNA for the CDR3 is TGTGCCAGCAGCTCGTTGGGACAGGGAGTAAGGAATGAGCAGTTCTTC. Encoded protein: CASSSLGQGVRNEQFF.

The V call is TRBV20-1, the J call TRBJ2-7, with 8 nucleotides matching TRBD1. V gave up 5 bases and J gave up 3 bases; unmatched junction bases: 9. Germline V gives CDR1 DFQATT, CDR2 SNEGSKA (reference sequence). The CDR3 totals 14 residues. In DNA form, the CDR3 reads TGCAGTGCTTACCCCCGGGACAGGAGCTACGAGCAGTACTTC. It is translated as CSAYPRDRSYEQYF.

The chain has TRBV6-2 or TRBV6-3 and TRBJ2-7; D is ambiguous. This CDR3 is built from 15 residues. Per germline, CDR1 MNHEY and CDR2 SVGEGT. The V and J ends lost 4 bases and 2 bases respectively, with 15 bases between them. The CDR3 spells CASSSTAGRTYEQYF. CDR3 DNA: TGTGCCAGCAGTTCCACAGCCGGACGGACCTACGAGCAGTACTTC.

The CDR3, as DNA: TGTGCCAGCAGCCAAACCCGGGACAGGGGGCAGATTAACTATGGCTACACCTTC. Translated, it gives CASSQTRDRGQINYGYTF. V is TRBV11-3 and J is TRBJ1-2; 12 bases map to TRBD1. Germline CDR1 reads SGHNT; CDR2 reads YENEEA. The ends lost 5 bases at V and 1 base at J; junction bases unmatched: 11. This CDR3 is built from 18 residues.

This clonotype has at least ten counts. The CDR3 protein is CASTAGTSGAYEQYF. The CDR3 nucleotides read TGTGCCAGCACGGCCGGGACTAGCGGTGCCTACGAGCAGTACTTC. V gene TRBV7-8 combines with J gene TRBJ2-7; TRBD2 aligns across 11 bases. CDR1 is SGHVS and CDR2 is FQNEAQ in the germline V gene. Trimming took 7 bases from V and 2 from J; bases not matched to a gene: 7. The CDR3 has 15 amino acids.